This entry is about one T cell receptor beta chain. Its specificity is not known. The source of the sample is a study of vaccination and CD4 T cells after COVID-19. For the study at large: Stimulation used overlapping spike peptides from SARS-CoV-2, HCoV-NL63, HCoV-OC43 and HCoV-229E. Culture controls were given either a CEFX pool, an HIV-1 Nef pool, or no peptide.

Sequencing of cultured CD4+ T cell DNA used the Oncomine TCR Beta short-read assay. Genomic DNA extraction was carried out from cultured CD4+ T cells. Each CDR3 protein is one row after TCRdb ran MiXCR on the PCR reads. The top ten clones hold roughly 8% of a sample with some 10,000 distinct CDR3 sequences, 30% to 45% of them seen once. This CDR3 region has 14 residues. Germline V gene data show CDR1 as ENHRY and CDR2 as SYGVKD. The junction had 10 bases not matched to a gene; V was cut back by 8 bases and J by 7 bases. Indicated treatment: roughly nine-day PBMC culture with coronavirus spike peptide pools or control peptides (ViraFEST assay). Samples of CD4+ T cells were obtained from the unexposed donor before the COVID-19 pandemic (2011-2018). Cultures of PBMCs, 1.5 million to 2 million per well, were set up with 10 IU/ml IL-2 and roughly 10 ug/ml peptide pools.

The J gene is TRBJ2-1, the V gene TRBV10-3; TRBD1 matches 8 bases. The sequence was collected from a human donor in good health. The sample consisted of CD4+ T cells from blood, cultured in vitro. The CDR3 spells CAIDSDRGRNEQFF. The CDR3 DNA sequence: TGTGCCATCGACTCAGACAGGGGCAGGAATGAGCAGTTCTTC.